The 3 T cell receptor beta chains reported below all come from one sample, sequenced in a study of blood T cell repertoires in COVID-19. The method was immunoSEQ multiplex PCR; TCRdb's version includes in-frame clones alone and lacks a portion of them. This sample yields around 300,000 clones, of which 85% to 90% are seen a single time; roughly 2.8% belongs to the top ten. The specimen sequenced was peripheral blood. These receptors came from a woman aged 25 to 45 with COVID-19, enrolled during active disease.

This clone was recorded once. The V gene is TRBV6-5, the J gene TRBJ1-1; 12 nucleotides agree with TRBD1. The germline V gene encodes CDR1 MNHEY and CDR2 SVGAGI. The CDR3 totals 15 residues. V was clipped by 7 bases and J by 6 bases; unmatched bases: 9. This chain's CDR3 is CASTNMGQGAPEAFF. The CDR3 nucleotides are TGTGCCAGCACTAATATGGGACAGGGGGCACCTGAAGCTTTCTTT.

This clone has only one observation. The CDR3 sequence is CASSEGRQGNQPQHF. In DNA, the CDR3 is TGTGCCAGCAGTGAGGGCAGACAAGGCAATCAGCCCCAGCATTTT. The V and J genes are TRBV25-1 and TRBJ1-5; D ambiguous. V shed 3 bases and J shed 2 bases, with 11 bases lying between them. Germline CDR1 and CDR2: MGHDK and SYGVNS. This CDR3 region has 15 residues.

The gene calls are TRBV5-4 and TRBJ1-2; tentatively, D is TRBD1 (5 bases). Per germline, CDR1 SGHNT and CDR2 YYREEE (reference sequence). This CDR3 has 13 amino acids. The V gene lost 5 bases and the J gene lost 3 bases, with 11 bases spanning the gap. As DNA, the CDR3 is TGTGCCAGCAGGGCCGGGGGGGACTATGGCTACACCTTC. This translates into CASRAGGDYGYTF.